One sample yielded the 13 T cell receptor beta chains listed below, sequenced in a study of blood T cell repertoires in COVID-19. Method: immunoSEQ multiplex PCR; TCRdb's copy keeps in-frame clones and lacks some. The sample holds tens of thousands of clones; roughly four fifths are singletons and the top ten take 12%. The sequenced sample consisted of peripheral blood. These receptors came from a human donor in a cohort sampled during active COVID-19.

V gene TRBV27 combines with J gene TRBJ2-3; D is possibly TRBD2 (6 bases). Deletions cut 7 bases from V and 0 bases from J, with 14 bases between. The length of the CDR3 is 15 residues. From germline, CDR1 is MNHEY and CDR2 SMNVEV (reference sequence). CDR3 nucleotides: TGTGCCAGCATGAGGGACTTGATTAGCACAGATACGCAGTATTTT. It specifies CASMRDLISTDTQYF.

The V and J genes are TRBV5-4 and TRBJ2-5; weak D call: TRBD2 (7 bases). The CDR3 runs to 14 residues. V was trimmed by 6 bases and J by 5 bases, leaving 17 bases between them. The germline gives CDR1 SGHNT, CDR2 YYREEE (reference sequence). This chain's CDR3 is CASNLGGGTETQYF. CDR3 sequence (DNA): TGTGCCAGCAACCTGGGGGGGGGCACGGAGACCCAGTACTTC.

The CDR3 reads CATVGTSGENEQFF. The CDR3, as DNA: TGTGCCACGGTCGGCACTAGCGGGGAGAATGAGCAGTTCTTC. J is TRBJ2-1 and V is TRBV15; 10 positions match TRBD2. The junction had 9 bases not matched to a gene; V was cut back by 9 bases and J by 7 bases. This CDR3 is built from 14 residues. Germline CDR1 LNHNV, CDR2 YYDKDF (reference sequence).

This sequence joins TRBV27 and TRBJ2-2, with 11 nucleotides matching TRBD2. This CDR3 comprises 18 residues. The V gene end was trimmed by 3 bases and the J gene end by 0 bases; junction bases not matched to a gene: 6. Germline values: CDR1 MNHEY, CDR2 SMNVEV (reference sequence). CDR3 DNA sequence: TGTGCCAGCAGTTTTCGGCTAGCGGGAGGCACGAACACCGGGGAGCTGTTTTTT. It is translated as CASSFRLAGGTNTGELFF.

The chain combines TRBV2 with TRBJ1-2; D is unresolved. This CDR3 has 14 amino acids. Trimming left V 6 bases short and J 5 bases short, with 16 bases between. CDR1 is SNHLY, CDR2 FYNNEI, per germline. The CDR3 nucleotides read TGTGCCAGCAGCAGCCCAGGCATCACTTATGGCTACACCTTC. Translating it yields CASSSPGITYGYTF. The full variable domain, with the rest looked up from reference TRBV2 and TRBJ1-2, is EPEVTQTPSHQVTQMGQEVILRCVPISNHLYFYWYRQILGQKVEFLVSFYNNEISEKSEIFDDQFSVERPDGSNFTLKIRSTKLEDSAMYFCASSSPGITYGYTFGSGTRLTVV.

This chain uses TRBV6-5 with TRBJ1-5; TRBD1 matches at 10 bases. There are 15 residues in the CDR3. Per germline, CDR1 MNHEY and CDR2 SVGAGI. V lost 6 bases, J lost 5 bases, and 7 bases stayed unmatched. The CDR3 region has the DNA TGTGCCAGCAGCCCGGGGGGACAGGGGTATCAGCCCCAGCATTTT. Translation gives CASSPGGQGYQPQHF.

The chain uses TRBV7-2 and TRBJ2-5; D unresolved. In germline, CDR1 is SGHTA, CDR2 FQGNSA. There are 16 residues in the CDR3. Trimming stripped 5 bases from V and 2 bases from J, with 18 bases between. The CDR3 is CASSPTWLGRQETQYF. CDR3 sequence (DNA): TGTGCCAGCAGCCCCACATGGTTAGGCAGGCAAGAGACCCAGTACTTC.

Here the CDR3 DNA reads TGTGCCTGGAGTGGAGCCGGGACTAGCAGAAACACAGATACGCAGTATTTT. Its protein product is CAWSGAGTSRNTDTQYF. The chain combines TRBV30 with TRBJ2-3; 9 positions match TRBD2. The length of the CDR3 is 17 residues. Germline V gene data show CDR1 as GTSNPN and CDR2 as SVGIG (reference sequence). V shed 1 base, J shed 2 bases, and the junction held 10 bases outside the gene matches.

The chain combines TRBV5-4 with TRBJ2-4; TRBD1 agrees at 7 bases. The length of the CDR3 is 14 residues. Germline lookup yields CDR1 SGHNT and CDR2 YYREEE (reference sequence). J gave up 8 bases and V 4 bases, and 9 bases lay outside the gene matches. The CDR3 DNA sequence: TGTGCCAGCAGCCCACGGGACAGACAGGACATTCAGTACTTC. Translated: CASSPRDRQDIQYF.

This chain connects TRBV10-1 to TRBJ2-1; 11 bases match TRBD1. J was trimmed by 7 bases and V by 6 bases; bases with no gene match: 11. CDR1 WNHNN and CDR2 SYGVQD come from the germline V gene (reference sequence). The CDR3 loop spans 16 amino acids. The CDR3, as DNA: TGCGCCAGCAGCCAATTCTCCGGGACAGGGGGGAATGAGCAGTTCTTC. Protein product: CASSQFSGTGGNEQFF.

The chain carries TRBV19 and TRBJ1-1; D is unclear. CDR3 size: 14 residues. Trimming cost V 1 base and J 3 bases, with 9 bases left between them. Per germline, CDR1 LNHDA and CDR2 SQIVND (reference sequence). The CDR3 sequence: CASSIAGADTEAFF. CDR3 nucleotides: TGTGCCAGTAGTATAGCTGGCGCGGACACTGAAGCTTTCTTT.

The chain links TRBV28 to TRBJ1-2; D unclear. CDR3 length equals 13 residues. The V end lost 3 bases, the J end lost 2 bases, and 7 bases lay between the germline ends. Germline loops: CDR1 MDHEN, CDR2 SYDVKM. The CDR3 protein is CASSLPTNYGYTF. The CDR3 nucleotides read TGTGCCAGCAGTTTGCCGACAAACTATGGCTACACCTTC.

Only one count was recorded for this clone. V gene TRBV6-2 or TRBV6-3 combines with J gene TRBJ2-7, with 8 bases aligning to TRBD2. With V trimmed by 4 bases and J by 3 bases, 2 bases remained unmatched. Per the germline V gene, CDR1 is MNHEY and CDR2 is SVGEGT. This CDR3 contains 13 residues. Here the CDR3 reads CASSWLAGYEQYF. Written as DNA, the CDR3 is TGTGCCAGCAGTTGGCTAGCGGGCTACGAGCAGTACTTC.